Following are 20 T cell receptor beta chains from one sample sequenced in a study of T cells after posttransplantation cyclophosphamide. Data came from immunoSEQ multiplex PCR; TCRdb stores just in-frame clones and leaves some out. In total the sample includes approximately 31,000 clones, none of them seen once. The material sequenced was PBMCs. The receptors here all came from a woman aged 25 to 39 in good health and a related stem cell transplant donor.

This chain joins TRBV12-3 or TRBV12-4 and TRBJ2-5; 9 bases agree with TRBD2. The CDR3 is 13 amino acids. The V segment lost 6 bases and the J segment 7 bases; nucleotides outside the gene matches: 6. CDR3 DNA sequence: TGTGCCAGCAGGCCAGCGGGGGGAAGGACCCAGTACTTC. Translated: CASRPAGGRTQYF.

This clone came up many times. This chain uses TRBV7-2 with TRBJ1-1; weak D call: TRBD1 (6 bases). The V and J ends lost 6 bases and 1 base respectively, with 9 bases between them. CDR3 size: 13 residues. Germline CDR1 reads SGHTA; CDR2 reads FQGNSA. CDR3 in amino acids: CASRDSPNTEAFF. CDR3 nucleotides: TGTGCCAGCAGGGACAGCCCGAACACTGAAGCTTTCTTT.

The chain has TRBV4-1 and TRBJ2-7, with TRBD1 as a possible D gene (6 bases). The V end was cut by 1 base, the J end by 6 bases, with 19 bases between. This CDR3 is 16 amino acids long. The germline V gene has CDR1 MGHRA and CDR2 YSYEKL. This CDR3 reads CASSQAEVFGGGEQYF. As DNA, the CDR3 is TGCGCCAGCAGCCAAGCAGAGGTCTTTGGGGGCGGCGAGCAGTACTTC.

This clone was counted only a few times. The chain uses TRBV6-2 or TRBV6-3 and TRBJ2-5; D may be TRBD1 or TRBD2 (5 bases each). This CDR3 region has 15 residues. Per germline, CDR1 MNHEY and CDR2 SVGEGT. V was trimmed by 6 bases and J by 7 bases, leaving 21 bases between them. CDR3 sequence reads: CASSFGKRGVGTQYF. Written as DNA, the CDR3 is TGTGCCAGCAGCTTCGGGAAAAGGGGAGTCGGGACCCAGTACTTC.

The V gene is TRBV25-1, the J gene TRBJ2-7, with 8 bases lining up with TRBD1. CDR3 length equals 14 residues. V dropped 1 base and J dropped 7; count of bases not matched to a gene: 6. In germline, CDR1 is MGHDK, CDR2 SYGVNS. CDR3 DNA: TGTGCCAGCAGTGAATTCCCGGACAGGGCTGAGCAGTACTTC. This translates into CASSEFPDRAEQYF.

In its sample, this clone was seen many times. The V and J genes are TRBV18 and TRBJ2-7; 13 bases are shared with TRBD2. Germline CDR1 is KGHSH and CDR2 is LQKENI. The CDR3 contains 18 residues. V lost 2 bases and J lost 2; bases outside the gene matches: 9. The CDR3 sequence: CASSPEFGTSGNTYEQYF. The CDR3 DNA reads as TGTGCCAGCTCACCAGAGTTTGGGACTAGCGGGAATACCTACGAGCAGTACTTC.

This clone was counted ten times or more. The chain has TRBV5-6 and TRBJ2-7; D not certain. From germline, CDR1 is SGHDT and CDR2 YYEEEE. V lost 4 bases, J lost 7 bases, and 9 bases lay in between. The length of the CDR3 is 11 residues. The CDR3 coding sequence is TGTGCCAGCAGCACATCTAGGGAGCAGTACTTC. This gives the protein CASSTSREQYF.

The sample holds a few counts of this clone. V is TRBV29-1 and J is TRBJ2-5, with 7 nucleotides matching TRBD1. Germline trimming cut 7 bases from V and 3 bases from J; bases unmatched to any gene: 5. The germline CDR1 and CDR2 sequences are SQVTM and ANQGSEA. This CDR3 is built from 12 residues. This CDR3 is CSARDSKETQYF. CDR3 bases: TGCAGCGCTAGGGACAGCAAAGAGACCCAGTACTTC.

A few counts support this clone. CDR3: CATSTPGQGQGYTF. CDR3 sequence (DNA): TGTGCCACCAGCACCCCGGGACAGGGTCAGGGGTACACCTTC. The chain employs TRBV15 and TRBJ1-2, with 9 bases fitting TRBD1. Germline lookup yields CDR1 LNHNV and CDR2 YYDKDF (reference sequence). V dropped 4 bases and J dropped 11; count of bases not matched to a gene: 11. The CDR3 is 14 amino acids.

This clone was seen only a few times. The chain has TRBV15 and TRBJ1-2; D unresolved. This CDR3 is built from 16 residues. Trimming removed 0 bases at V and 6 bases at J, with 17 bases between. Germline values: CDR1 LNHNV, CDR2 YYDKDF (reference sequence). The CDR3 loop is CATSRDYSKGTHGYTF. The CDR3 nucleotides read TGTGCCACCAGCAGAGATTATAGTAAGGGCACGCATGGCTACACCTTC.

This clone was detected ten times or more. In DNA, the CDR3 is TGTGCCAGTAGTATGGCCCGCGTGGGCCCCGGCTACGAGCAGTACTTC. It is translated as CASSMARVGPGYEQYF. The V and J genes are TRBV19 and TRBJ2-7; D gene uncertain. Germline lookup yields CDR1 LNHDA and CDR2 SQIVND (reference sequence). This CDR3 is 16 amino acids long. V was cut by 3 bases and J by 3 bases, with 18 bases left in between.

This clone has at least ten counts. The V call is TRBV2, the J call TRBJ1-2, with D hard to call. The CDR3 has 13 amino acids. Per the germline V gene, CDR1 is SNHLY and CDR2 is FYNNEI. Trimming removed 4 bases from V and 6 bases from J, with 12 bases in between. CDR3 region: CASSGPRIDGYTF. The CDR3 bases are TGTGCCAGCAGTGGTCCCAGGATAGATGGCTACACCTTC. Combining the CDR3 with reference TRBV2 and TRBJ1-2 gives the whole variable domain EPEVTQTPSHQVTQMGQEVILRCVPISNHLYFYWYRQILGQKVEFLVSFYNNEISEKSEIFDDQFSVERPDGSNFTLKIRSTKLEDSAMYFCASSGPRIDGYTFGSGTRLTVV.

At least ten counts were recorded for this clone. The chain employs TRBV15 and TRBJ1-2, with D possibly being TRBD1 (6 bases). Trimming took 6 bases from V and 4 from J, leaving 12 bases between them. CDR3 length equals 13 residues. The germline gives CDR1 LNHNV, CDR2 YYDKDF (reference sequence). The CDR3 loop is CATREGVGYGYTF. The CDR3 bases are TGTGCCACCAGAGAGGGGGTCGGCTATGGCTACACCTTC.

The table lists this clone with many counts. V is TRBV5-5 and J is TRBJ2-7, with D perhaps matching TRBD1 (5 bases). V lost 0 bases, J lost 2 bases, and 12 bases lay in between. The CDR3 is 15 amino acids. Germline CDR1 SGHKS, CDR2 YYEKEE (reference sequence). The CDR3 protein is CASSLDRFSPYEQYF. The CDR3 nucleotides are TGTGCCAGCAGCTTGGACAGGTTTTCTCCCTACGAGCAGTACTTC.

The rearrangement joins TRBV2 to TRBJ2-3; D unclear. Per the germline V gene, CDR1 is SNHLY and CDR2 is FYNNEI. V lost 7 bases, J lost 4 bases, and 15 bases lay in between. This CDR3 spans 14 amino acids. CDR3: CASTPYGRADTQYF. In DNA form, the CDR3 reads TGTGCCAGCACGCCCTACGGCCGGGCAGATACGCAGTATTTT.

This clone was seen at least ten times. The J gene is TRBJ2-3, the V gene TRBV4-3, with a weak D call TRBD2 (5 bases). CDR3 length: 16 amino acids. Germline V lookup: CDR1 LGHNA, CDR2 YSLEER. V lost 0 bases to trimming and J lost 3 bases, with 13 bases between them. The CDR3 loop reads CASSQEYSLATDTQYF. In DNA form, the CDR3 reads TGCGCCAGCAGCCAAGAGTATAGCCTAGCAACAGATACGCAGTATTTT.

This clone has at least ten counts. The chain joins TRBV6-2 or TRBV6-3 to TRBJ1-5; D is ambiguous. Looked up from germline, CDR1 is MNHEY and CDR2 is SVGEGT. The CDR3 is 13 amino acids. V lost 3 bases and J lost 11, with 14 bases in between. CDR3 nucleotides: TGTGCCAGCAGTTATAGCGCAGGCTTGTCCCAGCATTTT. This gives the protein CASSYSAGLSQHF.

The chain couples TRBV19 to TRBJ1-2; TRBD1 agrees at 7 bases. V lost 4 bases and J lost 6; bases outside the gene matches: 5. This CDR3 comprises 13 residues. Germline assignment: CDR1 LNHDA and CDR2 SQIVND (reference sequence). The CDR3 nucleotides are TGTGCCAGTAGTACCCGACAGGGTGATGGCTACACCTTC. It translates to CASSTRQGDGYTF.

This clone was seen at least ten times. This sequence joins TRBV12-3 or TRBV12-4 and TRBJ1-5; D possibly corresponds to TRBD1 (5 bases). Trimming took off 6 bases at V and 0 bases at J, with 9 bases between the two ends. The CDR3 loop spans 14 amino acids. The CDR3 protein is CASSPTDSNQPQHF. As DNA, the CDR3 is TGTGCCAGCAGCCCGACAGATAGCAATCAGCCCCAGCATTTT.

This clone came up many times. CDR3 bases: TGTGCCAGTGGACAGGGGAGTATCTATGGCTACACCTTC. Amino acid sequence: CASGQGSIYGYTF. The chain employs TRBV10-3 and TRBJ1-2, with 9 bases matching TRBD1. CDR1 and CDR2 (germline): ENHRY, SYGVKD. CDR3 size: 13 residues. J gave up 4 bases and V 10 bases, and 7 bases lay outside the gene matches.